Following are 5 T cell receptor beta chains from one sample sequenced in a study of Ad26.COV2.S vaccination and SARS-CoV-2 variants. Sample treatment: around 19 received Ad26.COV2.S at low or high dose, single or two shots; several received placebo; per-sample allocation not given. On day 63 after the first injection, vaccine and placebo recipients gave samples. Method: immunoSEQ multiplex PCR; TCRdb's copy keeps in-frame clones and lacks some. The sample yields about 410,000 clones, roughly 90% seen once. The starting material was peripheral blood, obtained in a trial of Ad26.COV2.S vaccine versus placebo. These receptors all come from a person aged 18-60 years who received the Ad26.COV2.S COVID-19 vaccine or a placebo.

The chain employs TRBV7-2 and TRBJ1-6; D unresolved. V was trimmed by 0 bases and J by 4 bases, leaving 7 bases between them. Germline loops: CDR1 SGHTA, CDR2 FQGNSA. This CDR3 is 15 amino acids long. The CDR3 loop is CASSLAGRYNSPLHF. The CDR3, as DNA: TGTGCCAGCAGCTTAGCAGGGCGGTATAATTCACCCCTCCACTTT.

This clone was seen once. The chain has TRBV20-1 and TRBJ1-2; no clear D gene. The CDR3 covers 12 residues. Germline V gene sequence: CDR1 DFQATT, CDR2 SNEGSKA (reference sequence). V lost 6 bases to trimming and J lost 0 bases, with 8 bases between them. The CDR3 sequence: CSASPPNYGYTF. The DNA of the CDR3 is TGCAGTGCCAGTCCCCCTAACTATGGCTACACCTTC.

The J gene is TRBJ2-2, the V gene TRBV6-5, with D maybe TRBD2 (5 bases). The V gene's germline CDR1 is MNHEY and CDR2 SVGAGI. The ends were cut back, 6 bases at V and 2 bases at J, with 10 bases in the middle. The CDR3 extends over 14 amino acids. The CDR3 sequence: CASRKSSNTGELFF. CDR3 DNA sequence: TGTGCCAGCAGAAAATCTAGCAACACCGGGGAGCTGTTTTTT.

This chain links TRBV30 with TRBJ1-6; 9 nucleotides line up with TRBD1. Per germline, CDR1 GTSNPN and CDR2 SVGIG (reference sequence). This CDR3 is 14 amino acids long. The ends lost 4 bases at V and 10 bases at J; junction bases unmatched: 8. CDR3 DNA: TGTGCCTGGATCAAGGGACAGGGACGCTCACCCCTCCACTTT. Translated, it gives CAWIKGQGRSPLHF.

The V call is TRBV19, the J call TRBJ2-7; D may be TRBD1 or TRBD2 (5 bases each). In germline, CDR1 is LNHDA, CDR2 SQIVND (reference sequence). There are 15 residues in the CDR3. Trimming took off 3 bases at V and 2 bases at J, with 14 bases between the two ends. CDR3 amino acids: CASSIGLGVPYEQYF. The DNA for the CDR3 is TGTGCCAGTAGTATCGGTTTGGGGGTACCCTACGAGCAGTACTTC.